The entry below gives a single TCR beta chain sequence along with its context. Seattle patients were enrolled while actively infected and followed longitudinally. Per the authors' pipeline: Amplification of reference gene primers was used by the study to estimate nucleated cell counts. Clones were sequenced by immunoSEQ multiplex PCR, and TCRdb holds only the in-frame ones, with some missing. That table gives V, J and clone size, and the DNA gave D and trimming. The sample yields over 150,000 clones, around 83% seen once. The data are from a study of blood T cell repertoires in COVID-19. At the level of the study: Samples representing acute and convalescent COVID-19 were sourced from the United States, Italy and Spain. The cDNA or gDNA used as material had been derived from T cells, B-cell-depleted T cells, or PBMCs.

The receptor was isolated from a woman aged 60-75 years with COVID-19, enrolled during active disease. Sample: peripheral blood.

CDR3 in DNA: TGTGCCAGTTTGGGTTTTGGGCAGGTGAACACTGAAGCTTTCTTT. Translating it yields CASLGFGQVNTEAFF. The V gene is TRBV19, the J gene TRBJ1-1; D remains unclear. The CDR3 covers 15 residues. Between the trimmed V and J ends, which lost 8 bases and 0 bases, there was a span of 16 bases. Looked up from germline, CDR1 is LNHDA and CDR2 is SQIVND (reference sequence).